Shown below are 9 T cell receptor beta chains from a single sample sequenced in a study of T cells after yellow fever vaccination. TCRdb recomputed calls from the 5' RACE reads with MiXCR, one row per CDR3 protein. Here the sample spans 100,000 to 150,000 distinct CDR3 sequences, 7.4% being singletons. The sample here was CD4+ T cells sorted from PBMCs, taken 10 to 11 days after the first yellow fever vaccination. These TCRs come from a young man who received the YFV17D yellow fever vaccine.

This clonotype has ten or more counts. The rearrangement joins TRBV7-9 to TRBJ1-4, with D unresolved. V was clipped by 3 bases and J by 8 bases, with 10 bases between them. CDR3 length: 13 residues. CDR1 is SEHNR and CDR2 is FQNEAQ in the germline V gene (reference sequence). As DNA, the CDR3 is TGTGCCAGCAGCTTGGCTGGGTCGGAAAAACTGTTTTTT. This gives the protein CASSLAGSEKLFF.

The table lists this clonotype with a few counts. This rearrangement joins TRBV3-1 to TRBJ1-1, with D tentatively TRBD1 (5 bases). Germline V gene lookup returns CDR1 LGHDT and CDR2 YNNKEL (reference sequence). V was pared by 3 bases and J by 7 bases, with 15 bases between. The CDR3 contains 14 residues. The CDR3 DNA sequence: TGTGCCAGCAGCCAGTTAGGGGCCGGGCGTGAAGCTTTCTTT. Amino acids: CASSQLGAGREAFF.

This clonotype was observed at least ten times. The chain links TRBV5-1 to TRBJ1-4, with 7 bases fitting TRBD1. V lost 4 bases and J lost 3; bases outside the gene matches: 6. Germline assignment: CDR1 SGHRS and CDR2 YFSETQ. The CDR3 consists of 15 residues. The CDR3 reads CASSRTGAPNEKLFF. As DNA, the CDR3 is TGCGCCAGCAGCCGTACAGGGGCTCCTAATGAAAAACTGTTTTTT. The full variable domain, its missing parts supplied by reference TRBV5-1 and TRBJ1-4, is KAGVTQTPRYLIKTRGQQVTLSCSPISGHRSVSWYQQTPGQGLQFLFEYFSETQRNKGNFPGRFSGRQFSNSRSEMNVSTLELGDSALYLCASSRTGAPNEKLFFGSGTQLSVL.

This clonotype has ten or more counts. The chain uses TRBV7-8 and TRBJ1-2; D not resolved. V lost 1 base and J 3 bases, leaving 9 bases between the germline ends. The CDR3 covers 14 residues. Germline lookup yields CDR1 SGHVS and CDR2 FQNEAQ. CDR3 DNA: TGTGCCAGCAGCTTAGTTTTCCCAGACTATGGCTACACCTTC. As protein: CASSLVFPDYGYTF.

The sample holds many counts of this clonotype. The chain carries TRBV7-6 and TRBJ2-5; TRBD2 agrees at 11 bases. J was trimmed by 3 bases and V by 2 bases; bases with no gene match: 8. The germline CDR1 and CDR2 sequences are SGHVS and FNYEAQ. The CDR3 sequence is 17 residues long. The CDR3 nucleotides read TGTGCCAGCAGCTTACGTCGGTCTAGCGGGGGGAAAGAGACCCAGTACTTC. Its translation: CASSLRRSSGGKETQYF.

This clonotype has ten or more counts. This rearrangement joins TRBV15 to TRBJ2-1; TRBD2 matches 10 bases. Germline CDR1 reads LNHNV; CDR2 reads YYDKDF (reference sequence). The CDR3 extends over 18 amino acids. V was clipped by 4 bases and J by 3 bases; unmatched bases: 12. This CDR3 reads CATSKGAGGPGIYNEQFF. The CDR3 nucleotides read TGTGCCACCAGCAAAGGAGCGGGGGGGCCCGGGATCTACAATGAGCAGTTCTTC.

This clonotype was counted many times. The J gene is TRBJ1-4, the V gene TRBV11-2; D gene ambiguous. The CDR3 is made up of 15 amino acids. V dropped 4 bases and J dropped 8 bases, with 17 bases sitting between them. Germline values: CDR1 SGHAT, CDR2 FQNNGV. In DNA form, the CDR3 reads TGTGCCAGCAGCTCCCTGGCTGAATCAGGCGAAAAACTGTTTTTT. Translated, it gives CASSSLAESGEKLFF. Full variable domain (rest looked up from reference TRBV11-2 and TRBJ1-4): EAGVAQSPRYKIIEKRQSVAFWCNPISGHATLYWYQQILGQGPKLLIQFQNNGVVDDSQLPKDRFSAERLKGVDSTLKIQPAKLEDSAVYLCASSSLAESGEKLFFGSGTQLSVL.

In its sample, this clonotype was seen many times. The CDR3 coding sequence is TGTGCCATCAGTGAGTTACGGGGGAGCGATCAGCCCCAGCATTTT. Protein sequence: CAISELRGSDQPQHF. The chain carries TRBV10-3 and TRBJ1-5; D may be TRBD1 (5 bases). The CDR3 runs to 15 residues. The germline V gene has CDR1 ENHRY and CDR2 SYGVKD. V lost 1 base to trimming and J lost 5 bases, with 12 bases between them.

This clonotype was counted at least ten times. For the CDR3, the DNA is TGTGCCAGCAGCTTAGCGGAGGGACAGGGGGAGGAAATTCAGTACTTC. Its translation: CASSLAEGQGEEIQYF. The chain links TRBV7-2 to TRBJ2-4; 11 positions match TRBD1. The V and J ends lost 0 bases and 10 bases, in that order; junction bases with no gene match: 8. This CDR3 has 16 amino acids. CDR1 is SGHTA and CDR2 is FQGNSA in the germline V gene.